These T cell receptor beta chains were read from a single sample in a study of T cell repertoires in cytomegalovirus infection. Each CDR3 protein gets one entry after TCRdb re-called the reads with MiXCR. The data contain about 260,000 distinct CDR3 sequences, 9.1% of them singletons. The specimen sequenced was PBMCs. These receptors were taken from a human donor in good health (CMV status not recorded). Some clones in this sample may be carry-over from other donors' samples. Each CDR3 is given with its conserved first and last residue. Each record gives: V gene, CDR3 length, clone size, J gene, D gene, CDR3 protein, CDR3 DNA. The D gene is left open where the match is weak. The size entry is marked missing in some rows and otherwise reads once, few, many or a size class.

TRBV7-8	11	many	TRBJ1-5	TRBD1	CATGGNQPQHF	TGCGCCACAGGGGGCAATCAGCCCCAGCATTTT
TRBV7-2	13	many	TRBJ2-2	TRBD2	CASSLGGFGELFF	TGTGCCAGCAGCTTGGGAGGGTTCGGGGAGCTGTTTTTT
TRBV28	14	few	TRBJ2-1	.	CASSFRGPTNEQFF	TGTGCCAGCAGTTTTCGGGGGCCGACCAATGAGCAGTTCTTC
TRBV7-2	13	few	TRBJ1-1	TRBD1	CASSRQGIPEAFF	TGTGCCAGCAGCAGACAGGGGATTCCTGAAGCTTTCTTT
TRBV7-2	14	many	TRBJ1-1	TRBD1	CASKAGGMNTEAFF	TGTGCCAGCAAGGCAGGGGGAATGAACACTGAAGCTTTCTTT
TRBV7-2	15	many	TRBJ1-2	TRBD1	CASSLGQGVGYGYTF	TGTGCCAGCAGCTTAGGGCAGGGGGTCGGCTATGGCTACACCTTC
TRBV5-1	12	few	TRBJ2-5	.	CASSYRQETQYF	TGCGCCAGCAGCTATAGACAAGAGACCCAGTACTTC
TRBV7-9	14	.	TRBJ1-1	.	CASSLDVMNTEAFF	TGTGCCAGCAGCTTGGACGTCATGAACACTGAAGCTTTCTTT
TRBV6-1	16	many	TRBJ1-5	.	CAARRRGGVFNQPQHF	TGTGCCGCAAGGAGGAGGGGGGGAGTGTTCAATCAGCCCCAGCATTTT
TRBV28	18	many	TRBJ2-5	TRBD2	CASSLSSGGVLREETQYF	TGTGCCAGCAGTTTGTCAAGCGGGGGGGTACTTCGAGAAGAGACCCAGTACTTC
TRBV7-2	15	many	TRBJ2-1	TRBD2	CASRLAGGRYHEQFF	TGTGCCAGCCGACTAGCGGGAGGGCGGTATCATGAGCAGTTCTTC
TRBV6-1	17	.	TRBJ1-4	TRBD1	CASSMGTGATGNEKLFF	TGTGCCAGCAGTATGGGGACAGGGGCGACTGGGAATGAAAAACTGTTTTTT
TRBV7-2	14	.	TRBJ1-1	.	CASSYLLPGRGAFF	TGTGCCAGCAGCTACCTCCTCCCCGGCAGGGGTGCTTTCTTT
TRBV28	15	many	TRBJ1-2	TRBD1	CAIRGNDRGDYGYTF	TGTGCCATCCGGGGTAATGACAGGGGCGACTATGGCTACACCTTC
TRBV7-2	12	many	TRBJ1-5	.	CASSSTDQPQHF	TGTGCCAGCAGTTCGACGGATCAGCCCCAGCATTTT
TRBV7-2	12	many	TRBJ2-1	.	CASSSTGYEQFF	TGTGCCAGCAGCTCAACAGGGTATGAGCAGTTCTTC
TRBV6-6	16	.	TRBJ2-2	TRBD1	CASSKTGGVNTGELFF	TGTGCCAGCAGTAAGACAGGGGGTGTGAACACCGGGGAGCTGTTTTTT
TRBV7-2	17	many	TRBJ2-1	.	CASSPGLTGAQSNEQFF	TGTGCCAGCAGCCCCGGACTAACGGGAGCCCAATCCAATGAGCAGTTCTTC
TRBV3-1	13	few	TRBJ2-5	TRBD2	CASSQGGGMAQYF	TGTGCCAGCAGCCAAGGGGGGGGGATGGCCCAGTACTTC
TRBV7-2	16	many	TRBJ2-4	TRBD1	CASSPRQGGVGNIQYF	TGTGCCAGCAGCCCTCGACAGGGGGGTGTTGGAAACATTCAGTACTTC
TRBV18	15	.	TRBJ1-1	TRBD1	CASSPRTGANTEAFF	TGTGCCAGCTCACCCCGGACAGGGGCTAACACTGAAGCTTTCTTT
TRBV7-8	15	many	TRBJ1-2	TRBD1	CASSTYRGPSYGYTF	TGTGCCAGCAGCACTTACAGGGGGCCGAGCTATGGCTACACCTTC
TRBV11-2	17	many	TRBJ2-2	TRBD2	CASSPSEAGVFTGELFF	TGTGCCAGCAGCCCATCCGAAGCGGGAGTGTTCACCGGGGAGCTGTTTTTT
TRBV7-2	15	.	TRBJ1-5	TRBD1	CASSLDSGGIQPQHF	TGTGCCAGCAGCTTAGATTCAGGGGGCATTCAGCCCCAGCATTTT
TRBV2	15	many	TRBJ2-3	.	CASSVIGGLSDTQYF	TGTGCCAGCAGTGTCATCGGCGGGCTATCAGATACGCAGTATTTT